This TCR beta chain derives from a study of immune evolution from preneoplasia to lung adenocarcinoma. The CDR3 sequence is 21 residues long. The germline V gene has CDR1 SGHRS and CDR2 YFSETQ. V was clipped by 2 bases and J by 0 bases; unmatched bases: 16. Note on this clone: Its target is unknown.

Two lung cancer pathologists independently confirmed each histologic diagnosis. Broader study findings: KRAS-mutant nodules had the highest T cell clonality. Top clone frequencies peaked in normal lung, apparently declining through invasive adenocarcinoma.

The protocol was immunoSEQ multiplex PCR, while the TCRdb copy is restricted to in-frame clones and leaves out a portion. The sample includes some 15,000 clones, approximately 80% of them seen just once. The clonotype originates from a person aged 60 to 85 with lung adenocarcinoma. This chain uses TRBV5-1 with TRBJ2-1; 11 bases fit TRBD2. What was sequenced was FFPE minimally invasive lung adenocarcinoma tissue. The CDR3 loop is CASSLRNEASGGLGSYNEQFF. CDR3 nucleotide sequence: TGCGCCAGCAGCTTAAGAAATGAGGCTAGCGGGGGGTTGGGCTCCTACAATGAGCAGTTCTTC.